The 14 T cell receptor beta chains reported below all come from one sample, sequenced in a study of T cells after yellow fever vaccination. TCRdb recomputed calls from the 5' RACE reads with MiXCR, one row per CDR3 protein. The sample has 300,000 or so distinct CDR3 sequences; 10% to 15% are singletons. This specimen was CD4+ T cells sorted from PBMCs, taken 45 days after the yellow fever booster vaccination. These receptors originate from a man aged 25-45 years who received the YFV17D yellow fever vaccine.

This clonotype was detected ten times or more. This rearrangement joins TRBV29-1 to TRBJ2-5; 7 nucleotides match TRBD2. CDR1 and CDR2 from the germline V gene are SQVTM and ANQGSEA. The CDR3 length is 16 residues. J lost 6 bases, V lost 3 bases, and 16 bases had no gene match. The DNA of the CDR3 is TGCAGCGTTGAGTATTTGTGGGCGGGAGACGCGAAGACCCAGTACTTC. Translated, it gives CSVEYLWAGDAKTQYF.

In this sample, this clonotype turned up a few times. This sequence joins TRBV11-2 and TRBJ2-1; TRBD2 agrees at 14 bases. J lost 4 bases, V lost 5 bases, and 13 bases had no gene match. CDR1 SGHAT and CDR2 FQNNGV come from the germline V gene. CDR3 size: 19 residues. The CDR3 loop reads CASSAPLGLAGAKYNEQFF. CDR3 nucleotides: TGTGCCAGCAGCGCCCCCCTGGGACTAGCGGGAGCTAAATACAATGAGCAGTTCTTC.

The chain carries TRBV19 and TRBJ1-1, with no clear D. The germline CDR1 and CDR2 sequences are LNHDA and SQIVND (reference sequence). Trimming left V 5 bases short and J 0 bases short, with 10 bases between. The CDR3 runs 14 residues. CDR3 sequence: CASSSWGVNTEAFF. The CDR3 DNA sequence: TGTGCCAGTAGTTCGTGGGGAGTGAACACTGAAGCTTTCTTT.

CDR3 in amino acids: CASSLSQPRDTQYF. The CDR3 region has the DNA TGCGCCAGCAGCTTGAGTCAGCCCCGTGATACGCAGTATTTT. This rearrangement joins TRBV5-1 to TRBJ2-3; D is undetermined. The CDR3 contains 14 residues. The V end was cut by 1 base, the J end by 6 bases, with 12 bases between. The germline V gene has CDR1 SGHRS and CDR2 YFSETQ.

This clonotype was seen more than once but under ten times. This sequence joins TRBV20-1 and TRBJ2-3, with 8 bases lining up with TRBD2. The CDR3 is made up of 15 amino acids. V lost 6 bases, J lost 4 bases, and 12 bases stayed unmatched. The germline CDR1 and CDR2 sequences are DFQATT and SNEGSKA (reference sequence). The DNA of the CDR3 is TGCAGTGCCGGGAAAAGCGGGAGTGCCCCAGATACGCAGTATTTT. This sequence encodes CSAGKSGSAPDTQYF.

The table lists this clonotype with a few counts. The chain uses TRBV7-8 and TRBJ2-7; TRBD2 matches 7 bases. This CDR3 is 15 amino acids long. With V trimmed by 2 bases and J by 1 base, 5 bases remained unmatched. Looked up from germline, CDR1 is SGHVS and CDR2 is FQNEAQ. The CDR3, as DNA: TGTGCCAGCAGCTTAACGGGACTACCATCCTACGAGCAGTACTTC. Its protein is CASSLTGLPSYEQYF.

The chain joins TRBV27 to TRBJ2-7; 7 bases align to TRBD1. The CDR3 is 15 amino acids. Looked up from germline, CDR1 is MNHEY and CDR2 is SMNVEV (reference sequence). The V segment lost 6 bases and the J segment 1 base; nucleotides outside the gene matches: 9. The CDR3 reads CASRKNWDSSYEQYF. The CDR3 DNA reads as TGTGCCAGCAGAAAGAATTGGGACAGTTCCTACGAGCAGTACTTC.

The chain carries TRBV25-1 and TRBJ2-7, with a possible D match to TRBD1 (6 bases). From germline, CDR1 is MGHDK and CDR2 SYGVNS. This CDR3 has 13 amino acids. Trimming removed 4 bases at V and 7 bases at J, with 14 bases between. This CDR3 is CASSGDNAREQYF. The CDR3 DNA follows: TGTGCCAGCAGTGGGGACAACGCACGGGAGCAGTACTTC.

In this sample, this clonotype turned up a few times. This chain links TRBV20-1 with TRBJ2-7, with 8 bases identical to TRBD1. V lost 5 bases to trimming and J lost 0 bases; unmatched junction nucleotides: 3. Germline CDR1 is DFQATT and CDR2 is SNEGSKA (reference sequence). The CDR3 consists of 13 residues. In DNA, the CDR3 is TGCAGTGCTGACAGGGGCGGCTCCTACGAGCAGTACTTC. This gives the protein CSADRGGSYEQYF.

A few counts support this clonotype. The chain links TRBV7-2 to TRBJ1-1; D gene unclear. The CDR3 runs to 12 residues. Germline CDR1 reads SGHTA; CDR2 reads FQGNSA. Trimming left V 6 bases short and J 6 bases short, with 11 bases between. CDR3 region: CASRRLVAEAFF. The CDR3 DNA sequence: TGTGCCAGCAGAAGGCTGGTAGCTGAAGCTTTCTTT.

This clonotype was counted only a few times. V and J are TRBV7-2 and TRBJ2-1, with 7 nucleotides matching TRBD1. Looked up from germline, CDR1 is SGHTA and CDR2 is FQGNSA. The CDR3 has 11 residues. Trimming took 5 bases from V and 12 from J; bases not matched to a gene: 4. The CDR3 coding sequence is TGTGCCAGCAGCCTTGCAGGGGGGCAGTTCTTC. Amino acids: CASSLAGGQFF.

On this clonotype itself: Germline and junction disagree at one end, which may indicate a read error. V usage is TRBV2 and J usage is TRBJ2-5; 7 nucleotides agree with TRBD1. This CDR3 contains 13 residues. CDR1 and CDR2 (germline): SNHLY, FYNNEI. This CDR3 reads CASSEDRVETQYF. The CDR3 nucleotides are TGTGCCAGCAGCGAAGACAGGGTTGAGACCCAGTACTTC. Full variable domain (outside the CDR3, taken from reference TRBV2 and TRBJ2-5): EPEVTQTPSHQVTQMGQEVILRCVPISNHLYFYWYRQILGQKVEFLVSFYNNEISEKSEIFDDQFSVERPDGSNFTLKIRSTKLEDSAMYFCASSEDRVETQYFGPGTRLLVL.

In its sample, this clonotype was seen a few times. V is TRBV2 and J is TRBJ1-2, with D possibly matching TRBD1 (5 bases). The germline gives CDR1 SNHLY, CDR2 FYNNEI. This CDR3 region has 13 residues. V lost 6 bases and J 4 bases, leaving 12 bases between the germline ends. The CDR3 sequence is CASRGGGTYGYTF. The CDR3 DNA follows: TGTGCCAGCAGGGGCGGAGGGACCTATGGCTACACCTTC.

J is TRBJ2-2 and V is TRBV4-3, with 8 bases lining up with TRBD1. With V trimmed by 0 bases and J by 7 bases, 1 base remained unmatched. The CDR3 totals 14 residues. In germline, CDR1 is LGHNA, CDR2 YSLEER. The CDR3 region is CASSQDRGLGELFF. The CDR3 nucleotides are TGCGCCAGCAGCCAAGACAGGGGGCTCGGGGAGCTGTTTTTT.